This T cell receptor beta chain was identified during a study of CD4+ T cells in melanoma (dated by TCRdb to 2022 to 2024). Background for the entire study: The study investigated neoantigen-specific CD4+ T cells in human melanoma. The paper as a whole reports these results and caveats: Neoantigen-specific CD4+ T cells were reported to be correlated with the function of CD8+ T cells, macrophages and B cells. According to the report, neoantigen-specific CD4+ T cells in melanoma displayed diverse differentiation states.

The donors were people with melanoma. The receptor library was made with the immunoSEQ multiplex PCR assay. TCRdb's version of the immuneACCESS table is confined to in-frame rearrangements and falls short of the full clone set. An unresolved V gene accounts for under half of the shortfall where checked; the remainder is of unknown origin. Within this sample are 20,000 or so clones, with roughly 78% of them counted one time only. Of the sample, 9.7% falls within the top ten clones. CDR1 and CDR2, per the germline V gene, are MNHEY and SVGAGI. For this chain, trimming is 0 bases at the V end and 0 bases at the J end, and the number of junction bases without a gene match is 1. The CDR3 measures 16 amino acids from cysteine to phenylalanine. The sequence is cut down to CDR3 DNA, 48 bases in frame from base 1. As for this clone: The target of this receptor is not known. Per-base quality was not reported, and no clone a single base away is much larger than it.

The clonotype was recovered from a human donor with melanoma. The chain is made from TRBV6-5 and TRBJ2-3, with TRBD2 matching 9 junction bases. The CDR3 reads as follows: CASSYSSGGSTDTQYF. At the DNA level, the sequence is TGTGCCAGCAGTTACTCGAGCGGGGGGAGCACAGATACGCAGTATTTT.